The 8 T cell receptor beta chains below come from one sample, sequenced in a study of metastatic and nonmetastatic thyroid tumors. TCRdb re-clonotyped the PCR reads via MiXCR. The sample consists of roughly 89,000 clones, around 13% of them appearing once. Each patient went into thyroid surgery without having received any treatment. Material for sequencing was tumor tissue. The receptors originated from a female donor with papillary thyroid cancer or a benign thyroid nodule (not recorded which). Some clones in this sample may be carry-over from other donors' samples.

This clone has a count of ten or more. V and J are TRBV5-1 and TRBJ2-5, with D possibly TRBD1 on 5 matching bases. Trimming pared 7 bases from V and 1 base from J, leaving 5 bases between. The length of the CDR3 is 11 residues. CDR1 and CDR2 (germline): SGHRS, YFSETQ. As DNA, the CDR3 is TGCGCCAGCGGGGCCCAAGAGACCCAGTACTTC. Encoded protein: CASGAQETQYF.

This clone came up a few times. The genes are TRBV27 and TRBJ2-7; D ambiguous. The CDR3 covers 14 residues. Trimming left V 2 bases short and J 4 bases short, with 12 bases between. CDR1 and CDR2 (germline): MNHEY, SMNVEV (reference sequence). The DNA of the CDR3 is TGTGCCAGCAGTTTAAGATCAAAAATTTACGAGCAGTACTTC. This sequence encodes CASSLRSKIYEQYF.

The chain is built from TRBV6-1 and TRBJ1-5, with D possibly being TRBD1 (5 bases). The CDR3 is made up of 16 amino acids. V gave up 2 bases and J gave up 0 bases, with 11 bases separating them. Germline CDR1 is MNHNS and CDR2 is SASEGT. CDR3 sequence (DNA): TGTGCCAGCAGTGAATGGGACGGTGATAGCAATCAGCCCCAGCATTTT. It yields the protein CASSEWDGDSNQPQHF.

In this sample, this clone turned up many times. The chain uses TRBV5-1 and TRBJ2-6; 7 nucleotides align to TRBD1. V lost 4 bases and J lost 2; bases outside the gene matches: 6. Germline CDR1 is SGHRS and CDR2 is YFSETQ. This CDR3 region has 16 residues. The CDR3 loop is CASSPQGGAGANVLTF. For the CDR3, the DNA is TGCGCCAGCAGCCCACAAGGGGGCGCTGGGGCCAACGTCCTGACTTTC.

This clone was seen ten or more times. Distinct nucleotide sequences in the sample also encode this CDR3. The chain carries TRBV18 and TRBJ2-2, with D perhaps matching TRBD1 (6 bases). CDR3 length equals 14 residues. V was clipped by 3 bases and J by 7 bases, with 12 bases between them. The germline V gene has CDR1 KGHSH and CDR2 LQKENI. The CDR3, as DNA: TGTGCCAGCTCACCCCAGGGGCAGAGCGGGGAGCTGTTTTTT. This codes for CASSPQGQSGELFF.

In this sample, this clone turned up many times. The chain carries TRBV6-2 or TRBV6-3 and TRBJ2-7; 9 bases match TRBD1. Trimming removed 5 bases from V and 3 bases from J; junction bases left unmatched: 2. Germline loops: CDR1 MNHEY, CDR2 SVGEGT. The CDR3 contains 13 residues. CDR3 in amino acids: CASSRDRDYEQYF. CDR3 nucleotide sequence: TGTGCCAGCAGTCGGGACAGGGACTACGAGCAGTACTTC.

This clone was observed many times. The chain is built from TRBV6-9 and TRBJ1-2; no clear D. This CDR3 is 15 amino acids long. Germline V gives CDR1 MNHGY, CDR2 SVAAGI. V was pared by 5 bases and J by 8 bases, with 21 bases between. CDR3 sequence reads: CASSPRVSCPRGYTF. The CDR3 DNA sequence: TGTGCCAGCAGTCCCCGGGTTTCGTGTCCTAGGGGCTACACCTTC.

As concerns this clone: A clone one base away is much larger, so this may be a read error. This rearrangement joins TRBV4-2 to TRBJ2-3; D is ambiguous. CDR3 length: 14 residues. CDR1 LGHNA and CDR2 YNFKEQ come from the germline V gene. CDR3 sequence reads: CASSPERTADAQYF. The CDR3 nucleotides are TGTGCCAGCAGCCCGGAGAGAACGGCAGATGCGCAGTATTTT.